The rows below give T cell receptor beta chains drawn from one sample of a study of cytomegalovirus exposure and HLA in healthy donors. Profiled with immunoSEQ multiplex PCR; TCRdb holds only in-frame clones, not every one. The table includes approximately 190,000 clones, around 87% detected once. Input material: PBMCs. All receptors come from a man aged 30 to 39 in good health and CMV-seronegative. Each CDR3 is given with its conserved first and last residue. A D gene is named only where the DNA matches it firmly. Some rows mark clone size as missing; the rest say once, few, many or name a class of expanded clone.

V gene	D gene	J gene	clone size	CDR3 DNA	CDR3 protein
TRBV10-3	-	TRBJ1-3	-	TGTGCCATGGGGACAACTTTAGCTGGAAACACCATATATTTT	CAMGTTLAGNTIYF
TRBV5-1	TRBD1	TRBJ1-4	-	TGCGCCAGCAGCTTGGGGACAGGGCCTGGTGAAAAACTGTTTTTT	CASSLGTGPGEKLFF
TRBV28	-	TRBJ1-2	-	TGTGCCAGCAGTCCCCGTCCAGACTTGGGCTACACCTTC	CASSPRPDLGYTF
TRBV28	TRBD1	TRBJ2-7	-	TGTGCCAGCAGCCTTCGGGACAGGCCCTACGAGCAGTACTTC	CASSLRDRPYEQYF
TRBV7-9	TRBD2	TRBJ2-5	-	TGTGCCAGCAGCTCACTAACACGGACTAGCGGGAGTCGAGAGACCCAGTACTTC	CASSSLTRTSGSRETQYF
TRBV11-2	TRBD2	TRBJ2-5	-	TGTGCCAGCAGCCACAGTTCGGCGGGAGAACTGGGGACCCAGTACTTC	CASSHSSAGELGTQYF
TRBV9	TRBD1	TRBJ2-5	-	TGTGCCAGCAGCCCCCGGACAGGGGGGGGAGAGACCCAGTACTTC	CASSPRTGGGETQYF
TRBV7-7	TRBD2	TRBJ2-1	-	TGTGCTAGCAGCTTAGAGGCGGGGGGGTACAATGAGCAGTTCTTC	CASSLEAGGYNEQFF
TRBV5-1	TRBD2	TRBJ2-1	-	TGCGCCAGCAGCACTGCTAGCGGGGGCAATGAGCAGTTCTTC	CASSTASGGNEQFF
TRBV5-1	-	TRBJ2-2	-	TGCGCCAGCAGCCCCGTCGGGGGTGAATGGAACACCGGGGAGCTGTTTTTT	CASSPVGGEWNTGELFF
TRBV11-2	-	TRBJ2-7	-	TGTGCCAGCAGCTTAGCCCAAGCTTCCTACGAGCAGTACTTC	CASSLAQASYEQYF
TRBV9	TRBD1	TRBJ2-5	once	TGTGCCAGCAGCGTAGGACAGGGGACCCAGTACTTC	CASSVGQGTQYF
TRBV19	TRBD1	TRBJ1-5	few	TGTGCCAGTAGTATTCGTGAGGGACAGGGAAGTGGGTCTAGCAATCAGCCCCAGCATTTT	CASSIREGQGSGSSNQPQHF
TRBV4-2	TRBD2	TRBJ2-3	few	TGTGCCAGCAGCCAAGTTGCTCTAGCGGGGTATGCAGATACGCAGTATTTT	CASSQVALAGYADTQYF
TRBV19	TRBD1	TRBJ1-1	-	TGTGCCAGTAGTATAGATCCAGACAGGGTGGGCCTGAACACTGAAGCTTTCTTT	CASSIDPDRVGLNTEAFF
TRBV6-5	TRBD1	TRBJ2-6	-	TGTGCCAGCAGACCCGGACAGGGAGCCGTCCTGACTTTC	CASRPGQGAVLTF
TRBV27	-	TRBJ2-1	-	TGTGCCAGCAGTTTGGGCGGGAACCACAATGAGCAGTTCTTC	CASSLGGNHNEQFF
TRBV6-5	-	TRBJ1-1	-	TGTGCCAGCAGTTACGCCAGGGGATCGAACACTGAAGCTTTCTTT	CASSYARGSNTEAFF
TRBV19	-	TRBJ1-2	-	TGTGCCAGTAGTCCCGGCGGAGCTAACTATGGCTACACCTTC	CASSPGGANYGYTF
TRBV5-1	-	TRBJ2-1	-	TGCGCCAGCAGCCCCCCAGCGAGCCCTCCTATCAATGAGCAGTTCTTC	CASSPPASPPINEQFF
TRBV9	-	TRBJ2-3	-	TGTGCCAGCAGCCCACCCGGGGGAGATACGCAGTATTTT	CASSPPGGDTQYF
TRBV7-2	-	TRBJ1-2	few	TGTGCCAGCAGCCAAACCGGGAGACCCTATGGCTACACCTTC	CASSQTGRPYGYTF
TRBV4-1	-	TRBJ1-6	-	TGCGCCAGCAGCCAAGGGGCCGGGGATAATTCACCCCTCCACTTT	CASSQGAGDNSPLHF
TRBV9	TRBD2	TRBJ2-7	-	TGTGCCAGCAGCGGAAGAGCGGGAAACGAGCAGTACTTC	CASSGRAGNEQYF
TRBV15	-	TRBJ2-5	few	TGTGCCACCAGCAGTGGGTCAGGGTTGGATCAAGAGACCCAGTACTTC	CATSSGSGLDQETQYF
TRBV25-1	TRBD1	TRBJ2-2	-	TGTGCCAGCAGTAGTCAGGGGGACACCGGGGAGCTGTTTTTT	CASSSQGDTGELFF
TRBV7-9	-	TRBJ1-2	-	TGTGCCAGCAGCTTTCTGTCCAGTAACTATGGCTACACCTTC	CASSFLSSNYGYTF
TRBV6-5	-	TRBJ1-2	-	TGTGCCAGCAGTTACTTAGGGGGAACTAACTATGGCTACACCTTC	CASSYLGGTNYGYTF
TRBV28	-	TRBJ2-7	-	TGTGCCAGCAGGGAGGGTTACGAGCAGTACTTC	CASREGYEQYF
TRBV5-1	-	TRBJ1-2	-	TGCGCCAGCAGCCAAATAAGCGGGGGGTATTATGGCTACACCTTC	CASSQISGGYYGYTF
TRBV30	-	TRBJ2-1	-	TGTGCCTGGCGTCGCCCTAGCTCACTGGCGGATGAGCAGTTCTTC	CAWRRPSSLADEQFF
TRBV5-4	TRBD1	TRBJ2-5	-	TGTGCCAGCAGCTTGGGTGGGACAGCCGAAGAGACCCAGTACTTC	CASSLGGTAEETQYF
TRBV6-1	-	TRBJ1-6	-	TGTGCCAGCAGTTTAGGAGACTTAGGGGTTTCACCCCTCCACTTT	CASSLGDLGVSPLHF
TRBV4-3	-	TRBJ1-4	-	TGCGCCAGCAGCCAAACGGGGATGAGAGGAGAAAAACTGTTTTTT	CASSQTGMRGEKLFF
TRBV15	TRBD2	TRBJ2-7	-	TGTGCCACCAGCAGAGCCCTAGCGGGACAATACGAGCAGTACTTC	CATSRALAGQYEQYF
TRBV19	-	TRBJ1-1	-	TGTGCCACTGGAGTCCGGGACACTGAAGCTTTCTTT	CATGVRDTEAFF
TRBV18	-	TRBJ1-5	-	TGTGCCAGCTCACCAGGGGGCCTATATCCAAGCAATCAGCCCCAGCATTTT	CASSPGGLYPSNQPQHF
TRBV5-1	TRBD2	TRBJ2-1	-	TGCGCCAGCAGCTGGGGACTAGCGCGCGACAATGAGCAGTTCTTC	CASSWGLARDNEQFF
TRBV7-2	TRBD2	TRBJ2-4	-	TGTGCCAGCAGCTTAGTGGGCGGGGGGACCAAAAACATTCAGTACTTC	CASSLVGGGTKNIQYF
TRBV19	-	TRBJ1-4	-	TGTGCCAGTAGTATACAAGGCGGGGAAAAACTGTTTTTT	CASSIQGGEKLFF
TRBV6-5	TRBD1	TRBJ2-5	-	TGTGCCAGCAGAAAACAGGGGGCCCGGACCCAGTACTTC	CASRKQGARTQYF
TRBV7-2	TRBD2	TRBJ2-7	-	TGTGCCAGCGGTAGGGACGGGGGGTTTTACGAGCAGTACTTC	CASGRDGGFYEQYF
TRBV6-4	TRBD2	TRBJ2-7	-	TGTGCCATCGGGAGGGGGTCGGAGAGAGGAATCCACGAGCAGTACTTC	CAIGRGSERGIHEQYF
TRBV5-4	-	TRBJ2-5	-	TGTGCCAGCAGCTTGTCCGGGGGAGAGACCCAGTACTTC	CASSLSGGETQYF
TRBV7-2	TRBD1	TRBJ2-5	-	TGTGCCAGCAGCCGGGCGGGACAGGGGCGGGGGTTGGGGACCCAGTACTTC	CASSRAGQGRGLGTQYF
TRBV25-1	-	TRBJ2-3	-	TGTGCCAGCAGCCCCAGGGGGGAACCGAGCACAGATACGCAGTATTTT	CASSPRGEPSTDTQYF
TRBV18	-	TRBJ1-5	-	TGTGCCAGCTCAGATTCATGGGCAGAGTCGCCCCAGCATTTT	CASSDSWAESPQHF
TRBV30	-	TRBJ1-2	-	TGTGCCTGGAGTGTAACAGAATCCTATGGCTACACCTTC	CAWSVTESYGYTF
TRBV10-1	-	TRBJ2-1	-	TGCGCCAGCAGTGAGATGCCTAGCGTCGGCAATGAGCAGTTCTTC	CASSEMPSVGNEQFF
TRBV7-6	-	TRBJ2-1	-	TGTGCCAGCAGCCCCACCGGGACAAGCTCCTACAATGAGCAGTTCTTC	CASSPTGTSSYNEQFF
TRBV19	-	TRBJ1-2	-	TGTGCCAGTAAAGCTGAAGGGAGGGCCTATGGCTACACCTTC	CASKAEGRAYGYTF
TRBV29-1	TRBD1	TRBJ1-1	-	TGCAGCGGGACAGGTTACCTCATGAACACTGAAGCTTTCTTT	CSGTGYLMNTEAFF
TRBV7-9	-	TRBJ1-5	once	TGTGCCAGCAGCTTACCAGGGAGCAATCAGCCCCAGCATTTT	CASSLPGSNQPQHF
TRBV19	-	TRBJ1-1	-	TGTGCCAGTATTACGGGTAACACTGAAGCTTTCTTT	CASITGNTEAFF
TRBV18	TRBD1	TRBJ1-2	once	TGTGCCAGCTCACCGACAGGGGGCGTAGGAGAGGGCTACACCTTC	CASSPTGGVGEGYTF
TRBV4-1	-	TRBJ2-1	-	TGCGCCAGCAGCCAACCGGGGGTCGACAATGAGCAGTTCTTC	CASSQPGVDNEQFF
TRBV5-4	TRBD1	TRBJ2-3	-	TGTGCCAGCAGCGGAGGGACAGGGAGAACTTTTTACACAGATACGCAGTATTTT	CASSGGTGRTFYTDTQYF
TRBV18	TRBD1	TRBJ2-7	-	TGTGCCAGCTCCCCCGGGACAGAGTCCTACGAGCAGTACTTC	CASSPGTESYEQYF